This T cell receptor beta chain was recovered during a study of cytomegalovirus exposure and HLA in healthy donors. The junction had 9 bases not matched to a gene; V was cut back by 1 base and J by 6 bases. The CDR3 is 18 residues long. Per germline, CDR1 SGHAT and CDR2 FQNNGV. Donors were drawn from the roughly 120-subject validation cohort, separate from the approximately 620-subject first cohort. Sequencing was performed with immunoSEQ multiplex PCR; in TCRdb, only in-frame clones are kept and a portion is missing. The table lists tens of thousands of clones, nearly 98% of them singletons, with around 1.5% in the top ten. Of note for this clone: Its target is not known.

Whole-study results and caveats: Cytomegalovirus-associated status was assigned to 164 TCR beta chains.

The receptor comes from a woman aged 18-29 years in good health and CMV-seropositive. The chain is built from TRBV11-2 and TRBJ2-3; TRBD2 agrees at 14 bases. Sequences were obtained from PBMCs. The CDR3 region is CASSLGTGTSGSWDTQYF. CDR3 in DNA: TGTGCCAGCAGCTTAGGGACCGGGACTAGCGGGAGTTGGGATACGCAGTATTTT.